This T cell receptor beta chain was recovered during a study of circulating and synovial CD4+ cells in juvenile arthritis. Study results and caveats: These blood cells shared more CDR3 sequences with synovium than bulk blood.

The CDR3 consists of 18 residues. Germline V gene data show CDR1 as SNHLY and CDR2 as FYNNEI. The assay was immunoSEQ multiplex PCR, and TCRdb's table has in-frame clones only and misses some. The sample consists of about 1,800 clones, approximately 92% of them appearing once. A remark on this clone: As yet, its antigen is unknown. A junction end diverges from the germline sequence, so it may reflect a read error. Other DNA sequences in the same sample also yield this CDR3.

This clonotype was sampled from a human patient with juvenile idiopathic arthritis. Some clones in this sample may be carry-over from other donors' samples. Specimen: HLA-DR+ CD4+ T cells from blood. Subset of the sample: circulating pathogenic-like lymphocytes, sorted as HLA-DR+CD14-CD3+CD4+CD25low/- blood T cells. The rearrangement joins TRBV2 to TRBJ1-6; weak D call: TRBD1 (6 bases). The CDR3 bases are TGTGCCAGTAGTGGACAACGCTTTCGGACAGTCTTTAATTCACCCCTCCACTTT. This gives the protein CASSGQRFRTVFNSPLHF. The entire variable domain, with the rest obtained from reference TRBV2 and TRBJ1-6, is as follows: EPEVTQTPSHQVTQMGQEVILRCVPISNHLYFYWYRQILGQKVEFLVSFYNNEISEKSEIFDDQFSVERPDGSNFTLKIRSTKLEDSAMYFCASSGQRFRTVFNSPLHFGNGTRLTVT.